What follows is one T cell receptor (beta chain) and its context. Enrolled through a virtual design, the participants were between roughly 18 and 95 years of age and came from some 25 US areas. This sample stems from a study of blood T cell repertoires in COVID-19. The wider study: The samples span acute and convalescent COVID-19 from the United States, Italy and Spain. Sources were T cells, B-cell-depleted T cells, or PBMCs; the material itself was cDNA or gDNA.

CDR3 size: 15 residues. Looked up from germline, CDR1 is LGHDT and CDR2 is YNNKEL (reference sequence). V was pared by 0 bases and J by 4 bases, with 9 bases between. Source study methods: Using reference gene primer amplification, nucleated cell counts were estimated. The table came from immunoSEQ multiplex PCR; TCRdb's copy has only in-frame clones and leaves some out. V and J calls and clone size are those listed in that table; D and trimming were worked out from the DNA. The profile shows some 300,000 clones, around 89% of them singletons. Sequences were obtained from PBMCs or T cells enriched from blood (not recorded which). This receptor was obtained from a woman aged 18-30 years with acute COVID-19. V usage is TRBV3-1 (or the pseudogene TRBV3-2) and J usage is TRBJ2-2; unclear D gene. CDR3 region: CASSQEAGFTGELFF. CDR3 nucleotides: TGTGCCAGCAGCCAAGAGGCCGGGTTCACCGGGGAGCTGTTTTTT.